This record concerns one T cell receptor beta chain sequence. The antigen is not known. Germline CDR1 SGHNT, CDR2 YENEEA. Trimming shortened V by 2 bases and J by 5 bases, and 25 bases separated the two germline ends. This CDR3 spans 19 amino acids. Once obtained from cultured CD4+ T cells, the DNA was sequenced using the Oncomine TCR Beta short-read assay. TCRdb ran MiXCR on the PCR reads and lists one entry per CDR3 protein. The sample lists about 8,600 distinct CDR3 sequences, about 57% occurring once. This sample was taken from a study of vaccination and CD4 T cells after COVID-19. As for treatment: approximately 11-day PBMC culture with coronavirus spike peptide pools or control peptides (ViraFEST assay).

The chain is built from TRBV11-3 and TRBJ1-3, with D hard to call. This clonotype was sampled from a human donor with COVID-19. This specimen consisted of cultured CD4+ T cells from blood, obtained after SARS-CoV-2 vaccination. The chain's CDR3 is CASSLISPTFGESRNTIYF. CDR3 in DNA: TGTGCCAGCAGCTTAATATCCCCGACCTTTGGTGAATCCCGAAACACCATATATTTT.